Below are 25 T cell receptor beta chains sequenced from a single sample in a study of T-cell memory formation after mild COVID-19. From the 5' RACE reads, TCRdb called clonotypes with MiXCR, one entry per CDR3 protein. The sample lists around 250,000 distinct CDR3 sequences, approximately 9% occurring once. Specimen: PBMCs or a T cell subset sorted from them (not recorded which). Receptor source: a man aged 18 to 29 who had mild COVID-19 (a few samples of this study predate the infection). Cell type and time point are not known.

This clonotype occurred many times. CDR3 coding DNA: TGCGCCAGCAGCAACACGATACAGGGGTCGGGGGAAAAACTGTTTTTT. It yields the protein CASSNTIQGSGEKLFF. The chain uses TRBV5-1 and TRBJ1-4, with TRBD1 matching over 7 bases. V trimming: 4 bases; J trimming: 8 bases; junction bases outside the gene matches: 14. Germline CDR1 is SGHRS and CDR2 is YFSETQ. The CDR3 has 16 residues. Drawing the rest from reference TRBV5-1 and TRBJ1-4, the complete variable domain is KAGVTQTPRYLIKTRGQQVTLSCSPISGHRSVSWYQQTPGQGLQFLFEYFSETQRNKGNFPGRFSGRQFSNSRSEMNVSTLELGDSALYLCASSNTIQGSGEKLFFGSGTQLSVL.

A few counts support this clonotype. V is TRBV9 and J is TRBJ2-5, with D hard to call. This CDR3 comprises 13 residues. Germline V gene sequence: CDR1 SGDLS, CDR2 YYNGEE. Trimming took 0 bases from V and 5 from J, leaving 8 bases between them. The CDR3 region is CASSVAGRETQYF. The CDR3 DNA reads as TGTGCCAGCAGCGTAGCCGGGCGGGAGACCCAGTACTTC.

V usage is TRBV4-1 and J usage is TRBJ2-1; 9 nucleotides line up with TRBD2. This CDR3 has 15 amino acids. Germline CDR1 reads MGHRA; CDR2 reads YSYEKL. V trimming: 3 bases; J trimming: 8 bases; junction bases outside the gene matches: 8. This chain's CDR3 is CASSQAGGTGDEQFF. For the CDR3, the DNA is TGCGCCAGCAGCCAGGCGGGAGGGACCGGAGATGAGCAGTTCTTC.

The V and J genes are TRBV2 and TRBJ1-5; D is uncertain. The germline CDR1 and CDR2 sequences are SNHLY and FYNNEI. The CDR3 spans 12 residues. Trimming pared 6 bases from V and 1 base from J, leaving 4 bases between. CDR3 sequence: CASRRSNQPQHF. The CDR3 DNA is TGTGCCAGCAGAAGAAGCAATCAGCCCCAGCATTTT.

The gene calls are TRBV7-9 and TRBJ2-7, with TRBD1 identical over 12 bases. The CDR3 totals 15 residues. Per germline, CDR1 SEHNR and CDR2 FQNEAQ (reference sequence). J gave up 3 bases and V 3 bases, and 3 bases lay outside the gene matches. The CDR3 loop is CASSLGQGANYEQYV. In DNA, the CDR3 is TGTGCCAGCAGCTTGGGACAGGGGGCGAACTACGAGCAGTACGTC.

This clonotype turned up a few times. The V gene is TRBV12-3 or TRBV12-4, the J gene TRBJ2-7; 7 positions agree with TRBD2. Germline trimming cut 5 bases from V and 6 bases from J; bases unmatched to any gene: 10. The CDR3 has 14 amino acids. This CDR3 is CASSQLGPGGEQYF. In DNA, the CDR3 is TGTGCCAGCAGTCAACTGGGACCGGGGGGCGAGCAGTACTTC.

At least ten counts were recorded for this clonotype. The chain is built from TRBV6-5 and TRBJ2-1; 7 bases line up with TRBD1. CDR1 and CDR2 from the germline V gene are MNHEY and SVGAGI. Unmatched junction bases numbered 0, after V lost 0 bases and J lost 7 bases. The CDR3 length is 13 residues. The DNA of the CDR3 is TGTGCCAGCAGTTACTCGACAGGGAATGAGCAGTTCTTC. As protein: CASSYSTGNEQFF.

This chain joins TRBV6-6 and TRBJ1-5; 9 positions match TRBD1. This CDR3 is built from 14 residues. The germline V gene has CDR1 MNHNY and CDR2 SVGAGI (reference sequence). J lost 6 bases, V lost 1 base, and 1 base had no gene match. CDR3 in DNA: TGTGCCAGCAGTTACTGGGACAGGGCTCAGCCCCAGCATTTT. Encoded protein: CASSYWDRAQPQHF.

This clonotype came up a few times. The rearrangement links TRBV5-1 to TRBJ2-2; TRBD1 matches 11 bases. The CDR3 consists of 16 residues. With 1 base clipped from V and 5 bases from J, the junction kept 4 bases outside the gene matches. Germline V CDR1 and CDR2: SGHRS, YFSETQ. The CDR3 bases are TGCGCCAGCAGCTTGTCGGGGACAGGGGGAACCGGGGAGCTGTTTTTT. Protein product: CASSLSGTGGTGELFF.

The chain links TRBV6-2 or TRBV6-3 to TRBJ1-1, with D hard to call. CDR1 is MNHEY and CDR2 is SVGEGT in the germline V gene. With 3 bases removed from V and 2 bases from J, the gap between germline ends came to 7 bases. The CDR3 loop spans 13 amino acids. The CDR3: CASSYSRNTEAFF. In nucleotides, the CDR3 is TGTGCCAGCAGTTATAGTCGAAACACTGAAGCTTTCTTT.

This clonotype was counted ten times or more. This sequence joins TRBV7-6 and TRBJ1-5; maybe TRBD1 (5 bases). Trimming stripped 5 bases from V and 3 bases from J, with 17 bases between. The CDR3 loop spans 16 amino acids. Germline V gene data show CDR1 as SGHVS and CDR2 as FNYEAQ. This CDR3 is CASSLEPAGNNQPQHF. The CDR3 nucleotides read TGTGCCAGCAGCCTAGAACCCGCAGGGAACAATCAGCCCCAGCATTTT.

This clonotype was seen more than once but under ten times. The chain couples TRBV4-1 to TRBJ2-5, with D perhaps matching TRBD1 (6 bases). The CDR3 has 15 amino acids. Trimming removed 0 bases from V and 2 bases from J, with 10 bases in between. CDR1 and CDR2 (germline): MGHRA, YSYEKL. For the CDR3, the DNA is TGCGCCAGCAGCCAAGATCCAGGACAGCAAGAGACCCAGTACTTC. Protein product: CASSQDPGQQETQYF.

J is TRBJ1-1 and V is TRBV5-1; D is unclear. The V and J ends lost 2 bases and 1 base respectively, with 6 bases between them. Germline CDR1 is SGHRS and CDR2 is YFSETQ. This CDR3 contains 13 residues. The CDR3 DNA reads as TGCGCCAGCAGCTTCCAGAAGAACACTGAAGCTTTCTTT. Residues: CASSFQKNTEAFF.

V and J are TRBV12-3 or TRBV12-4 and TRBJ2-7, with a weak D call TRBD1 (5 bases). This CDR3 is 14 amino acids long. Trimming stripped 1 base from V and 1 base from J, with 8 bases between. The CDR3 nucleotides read TGTGCCAGCAGTTTAGTCGACAGATCCTACGAGCAGTACTTC. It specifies CASSLVDRSYEQYF.

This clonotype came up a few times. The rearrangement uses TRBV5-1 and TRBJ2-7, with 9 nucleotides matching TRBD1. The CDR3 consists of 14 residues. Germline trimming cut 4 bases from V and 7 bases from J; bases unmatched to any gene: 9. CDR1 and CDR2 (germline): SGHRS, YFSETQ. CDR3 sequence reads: CASSRGQGSAEQYV. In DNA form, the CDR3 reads TGCGCCAGCAGCCGGGGACAGGGATCGGCTGAGCAGTACGTC.

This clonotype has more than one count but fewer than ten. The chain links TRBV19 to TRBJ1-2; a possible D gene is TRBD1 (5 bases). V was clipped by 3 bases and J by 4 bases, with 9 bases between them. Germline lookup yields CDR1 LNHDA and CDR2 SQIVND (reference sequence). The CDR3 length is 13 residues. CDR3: CASSITGTYGYTF. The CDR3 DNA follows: TGTGCCAGTAGTATCACCGGGACCTATGGCTACACCTTC. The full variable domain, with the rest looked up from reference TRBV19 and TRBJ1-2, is DGGITQSPKYLFRKEGQNVTLSCEQNLNHDAMYWYRQDPGQGLRLIYYSQIVNDFQKGDIAEGYSVSREKKESFPLTVTSAQKNPTAFYLCASSITGTYGYTFGSGTRLTVV.

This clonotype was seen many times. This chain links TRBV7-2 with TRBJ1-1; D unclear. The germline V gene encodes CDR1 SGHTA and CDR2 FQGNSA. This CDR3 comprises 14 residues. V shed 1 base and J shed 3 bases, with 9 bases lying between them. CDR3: CASSLEVTDTEAFF. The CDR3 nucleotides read TGTGCCAGCAGCTTAGAAGTCACAGACACTGAAGCTTTCTTT.

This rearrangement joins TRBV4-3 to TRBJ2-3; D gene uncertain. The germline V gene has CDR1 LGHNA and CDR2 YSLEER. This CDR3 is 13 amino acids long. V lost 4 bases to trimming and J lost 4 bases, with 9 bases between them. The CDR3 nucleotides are TGCGCCAGCAGCCGGGAAGGGCCAGATACGCAGTATTTT. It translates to CASSREGPDTQYF.

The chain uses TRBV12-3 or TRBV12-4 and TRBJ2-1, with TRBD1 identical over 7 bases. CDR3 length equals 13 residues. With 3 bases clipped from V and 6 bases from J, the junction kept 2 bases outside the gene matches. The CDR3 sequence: CASSLDRPNEQFF. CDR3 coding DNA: TGTGCCAGCAGTTTGGACAGGCCCAATGAGCAGTTCTTC.

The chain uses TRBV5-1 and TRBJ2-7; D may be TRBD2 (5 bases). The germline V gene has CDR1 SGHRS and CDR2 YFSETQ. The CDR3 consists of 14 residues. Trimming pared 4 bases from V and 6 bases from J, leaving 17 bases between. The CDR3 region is CASSTAEGAREQYF. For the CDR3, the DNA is TGCGCCAGCAGCACGGCCGAGGGAGCGCGCGAGCAGTACTTC.

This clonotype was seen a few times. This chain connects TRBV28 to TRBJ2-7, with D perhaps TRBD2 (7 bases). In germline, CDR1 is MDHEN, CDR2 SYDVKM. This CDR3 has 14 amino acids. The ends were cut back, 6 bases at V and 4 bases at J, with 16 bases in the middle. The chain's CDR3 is CASSPTGGAYEQYV. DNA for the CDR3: TGTGCCAGCAGCCCAACTGGGGGGGCTTACGAGCAGTACGTC.

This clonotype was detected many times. In DNA form, the CDR3 reads TGTGCCAGTACTACCTTCAACAGGAACTCTGGAAACACCATATATTTT. This encodes CASTTFNRNSGNTIYF. The V and J genes are TRBV19 and TRBJ1-3; a possible D gene is TRBD1 (5 bases). V shed 7 bases and J shed 0 bases, with 16 bases lying between them. The CDR3 sequence is 16 residues long. Germline V gene sequence: CDR1 LNHDA, CDR2 SQIVND (reference sequence).

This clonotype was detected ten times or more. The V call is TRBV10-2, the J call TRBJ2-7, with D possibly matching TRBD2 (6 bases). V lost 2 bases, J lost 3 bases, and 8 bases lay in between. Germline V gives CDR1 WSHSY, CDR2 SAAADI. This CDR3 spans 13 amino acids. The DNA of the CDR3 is TGCGCCAGCAGTGAGGGGGGGTTCTACGAGCAGTACTTC. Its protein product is CASSEGGFYEQYF.

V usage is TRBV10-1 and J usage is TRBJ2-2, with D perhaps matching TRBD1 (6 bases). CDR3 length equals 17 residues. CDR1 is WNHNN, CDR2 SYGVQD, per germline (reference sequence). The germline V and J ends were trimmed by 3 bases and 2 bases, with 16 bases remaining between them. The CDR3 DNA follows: TGCGCCAGCAGTGACCCGGACAGTCCGGGAAACACCGGGGAGCTGTTTTTT. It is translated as CASSDPDSPGNTGELFF.

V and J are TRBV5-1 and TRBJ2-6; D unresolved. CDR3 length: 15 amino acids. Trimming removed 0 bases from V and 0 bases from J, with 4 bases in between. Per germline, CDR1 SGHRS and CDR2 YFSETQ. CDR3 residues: CASSLESSGANVLTF. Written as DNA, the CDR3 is TGCGCCAGCAGCTTGGAAAGCTCTGGGGCCAACGTCCTGACTTTC.